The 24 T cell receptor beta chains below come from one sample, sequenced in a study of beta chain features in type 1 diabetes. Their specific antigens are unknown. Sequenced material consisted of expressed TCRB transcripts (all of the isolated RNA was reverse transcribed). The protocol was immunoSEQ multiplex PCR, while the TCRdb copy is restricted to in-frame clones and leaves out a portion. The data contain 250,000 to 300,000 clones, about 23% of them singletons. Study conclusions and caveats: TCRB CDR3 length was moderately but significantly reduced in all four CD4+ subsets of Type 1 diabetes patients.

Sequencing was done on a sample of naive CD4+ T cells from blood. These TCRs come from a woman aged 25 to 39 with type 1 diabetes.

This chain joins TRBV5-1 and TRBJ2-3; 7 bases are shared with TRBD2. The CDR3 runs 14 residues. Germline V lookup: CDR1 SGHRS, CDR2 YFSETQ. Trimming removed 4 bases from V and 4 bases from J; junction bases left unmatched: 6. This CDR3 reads CASSRAGGSDTQYF. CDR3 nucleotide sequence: TGCGCCAGCAGCCGAGCCGGGGGGTCAGATACGCAGTATTTT.

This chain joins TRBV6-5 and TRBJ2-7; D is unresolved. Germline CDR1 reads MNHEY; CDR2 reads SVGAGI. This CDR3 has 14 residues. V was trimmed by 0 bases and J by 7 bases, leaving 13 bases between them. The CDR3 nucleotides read TGTGCCAGCAGTTACTCGATGCTGCGAATGGAGCAGTACTTC. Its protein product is CASSYSMLRMEQYF.

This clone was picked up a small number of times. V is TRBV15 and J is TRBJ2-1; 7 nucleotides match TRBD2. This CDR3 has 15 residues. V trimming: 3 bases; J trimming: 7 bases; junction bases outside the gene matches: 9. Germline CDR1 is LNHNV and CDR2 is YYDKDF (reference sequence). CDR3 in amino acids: CATSREIGGSNEQFF. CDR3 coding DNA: TGTGCCACCAGCAGGGAAATAGGCGGGAGTAATGAGCAGTTCTTC.

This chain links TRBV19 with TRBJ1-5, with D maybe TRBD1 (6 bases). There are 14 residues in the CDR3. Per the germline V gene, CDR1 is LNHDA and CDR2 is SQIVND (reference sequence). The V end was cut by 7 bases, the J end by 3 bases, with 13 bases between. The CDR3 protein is CASIDRWNNQPQHF. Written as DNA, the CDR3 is TGTGCCAGTATCGACAGGTGGAACAATCAGCCCCAGCATTTT.

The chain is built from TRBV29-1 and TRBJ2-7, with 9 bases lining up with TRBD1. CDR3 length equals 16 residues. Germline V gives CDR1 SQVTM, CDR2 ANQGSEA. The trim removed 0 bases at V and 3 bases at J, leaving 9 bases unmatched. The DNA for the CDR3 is TGCAGCGTTGAAGATGGTGGGACAGGGAGGCGCTACGAGCAGTACTTC. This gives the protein CSVEDGGTGRRYEQYF.

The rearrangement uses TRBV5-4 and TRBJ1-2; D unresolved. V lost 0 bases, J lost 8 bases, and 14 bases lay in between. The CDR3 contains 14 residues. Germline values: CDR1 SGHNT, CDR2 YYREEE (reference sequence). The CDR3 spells CASSLGSGSMGYTF. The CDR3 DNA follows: TGTGCCAGCAGCTTGGGTTCAGGATCTATGGGCTACACCTTC.

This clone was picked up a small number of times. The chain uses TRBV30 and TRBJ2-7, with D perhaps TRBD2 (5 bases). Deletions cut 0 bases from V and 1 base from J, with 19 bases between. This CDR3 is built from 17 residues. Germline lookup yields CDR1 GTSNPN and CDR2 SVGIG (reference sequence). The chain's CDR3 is CAWSVARLISESYEQYF. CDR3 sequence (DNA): TGTGCCTGGAGTGTAGCCCGCTTGATTAGCGAGTCCTACGAGCAGTACTTC. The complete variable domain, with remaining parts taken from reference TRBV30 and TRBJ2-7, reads SQTIHQWPATLVQPVGSPLSLECTVEGTSNPNLYWYRQAAGRGLQLLFYSVGIGQISSEVPQNLSASRPQDRQFILSSKKLLLSDSGFYLCAWSVARLISESYEQYFGPGTRLTVT.

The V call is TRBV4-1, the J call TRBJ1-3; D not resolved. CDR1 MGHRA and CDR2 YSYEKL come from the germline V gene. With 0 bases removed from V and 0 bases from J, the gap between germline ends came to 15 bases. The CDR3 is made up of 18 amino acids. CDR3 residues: CASSQDPLQTSSGNTIYF. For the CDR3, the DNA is TGCGCCAGCAGCCAAGATCCTCTACAGACATCCTCTGGAAACACCATATATTTT.

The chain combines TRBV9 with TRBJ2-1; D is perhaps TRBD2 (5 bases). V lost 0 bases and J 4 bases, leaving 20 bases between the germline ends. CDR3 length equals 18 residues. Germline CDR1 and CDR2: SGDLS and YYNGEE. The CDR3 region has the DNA TGTGCCAGCAGCGTAGGAGGGTGGGGAGACGGGCCTTACAATGAGCAGTTCTTC. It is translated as CASSVGGWGDGPYNEQFF.

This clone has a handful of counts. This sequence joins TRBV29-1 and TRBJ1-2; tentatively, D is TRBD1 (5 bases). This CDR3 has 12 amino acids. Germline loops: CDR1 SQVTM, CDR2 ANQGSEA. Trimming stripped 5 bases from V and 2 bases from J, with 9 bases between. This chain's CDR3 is CSVTRVNYGYTF. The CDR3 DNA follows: TGCAGCGTTACCAGGGTGAACTATGGCTACACCTTC.

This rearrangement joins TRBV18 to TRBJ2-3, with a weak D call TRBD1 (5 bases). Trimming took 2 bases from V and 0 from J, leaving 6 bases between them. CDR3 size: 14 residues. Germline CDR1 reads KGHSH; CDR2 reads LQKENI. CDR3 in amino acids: CASSPGASTDTQYF. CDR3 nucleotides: TGTGCCAGCTCACCAGGGGCAAGCACAGATACGCAGTATTTT.

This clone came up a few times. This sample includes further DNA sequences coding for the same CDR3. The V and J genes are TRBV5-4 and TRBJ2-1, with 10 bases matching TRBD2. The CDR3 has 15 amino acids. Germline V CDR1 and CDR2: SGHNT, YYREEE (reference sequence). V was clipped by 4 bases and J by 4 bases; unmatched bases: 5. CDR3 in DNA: TGTGCCAGCAGCCCAAGGACTAGCGGTTACAATGAGCAGTTCTTC. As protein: CASSPRTSGYNEQFF. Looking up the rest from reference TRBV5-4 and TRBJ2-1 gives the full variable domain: ETGVTQSPTHLIKTRGQQVTLRCSSQSGHNTVSWYQQALGQGPQFIFQYYREEENGRGNFPPRFSGLQFPNYSSELNVNALELDDSALYLCASSPRTSGYNEQFFGPGTRLTVL.

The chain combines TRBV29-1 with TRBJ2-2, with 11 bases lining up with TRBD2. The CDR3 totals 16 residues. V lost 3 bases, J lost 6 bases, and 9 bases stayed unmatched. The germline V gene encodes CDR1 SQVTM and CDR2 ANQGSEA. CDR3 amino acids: CSVDGLAGGRSGELFF. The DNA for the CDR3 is TGCAGCGTTGACGGGTTAGCGGGAGGGAGGTCCGGGGAGCTGTTTTTT.

The CDR3 coding sequence is TGTGCCAGCTCGCAACAGGGAGAAACTGAAGCTTTCTTT. Protein: CASSQQGETEAFF. The chain employs TRBV18 and TRBJ1-1, with D possibly matching TRBD1 (6 bases). The CDR3 covers 13 residues. Trimming shortened V by 6 bases and J by 5 bases, and 13 bases separated the two germline ends. From germline, CDR1 is KGHSH and CDR2 LQKENI. Based on the CDR3 plus reference TRBV18 and TRBJ1-1, the full variable domain is NAGVMQNPRHLVRRRGQEARLRCSPMKGHSHVYWYRQLPEEGLKFMVYLQKENIIDESGMPKERFSAEFPKEGPSILRIQQVVRGDSAAYFCASSQQGETEAFFGQGTRLTVV.

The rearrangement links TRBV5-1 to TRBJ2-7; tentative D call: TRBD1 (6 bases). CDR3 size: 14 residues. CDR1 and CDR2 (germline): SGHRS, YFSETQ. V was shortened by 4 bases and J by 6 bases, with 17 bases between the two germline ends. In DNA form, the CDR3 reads TGCGCCAGCAGCCTCCAGGGGCCCCCTTCCGAGCAGTACTTC. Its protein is CASSLQGPPSEQYF.

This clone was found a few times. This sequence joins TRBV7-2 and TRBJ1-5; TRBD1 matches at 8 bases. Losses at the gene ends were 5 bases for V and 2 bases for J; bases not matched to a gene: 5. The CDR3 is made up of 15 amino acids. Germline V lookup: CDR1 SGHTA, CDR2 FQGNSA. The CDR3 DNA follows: TGTGCCAGCAGCGCGGACAGGGTGCGCAATCAGCCCCAGCATTTT. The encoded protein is CASSADRVRNQPQHF.

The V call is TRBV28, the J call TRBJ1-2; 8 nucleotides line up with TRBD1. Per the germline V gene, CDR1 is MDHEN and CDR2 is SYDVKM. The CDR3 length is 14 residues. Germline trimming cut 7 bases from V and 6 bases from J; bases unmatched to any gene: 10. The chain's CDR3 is CASITGQGSDGYTF. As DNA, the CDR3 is TGTGCCAGCATTACTGGACAGGGCAGCGATGGCTACACCTTC.

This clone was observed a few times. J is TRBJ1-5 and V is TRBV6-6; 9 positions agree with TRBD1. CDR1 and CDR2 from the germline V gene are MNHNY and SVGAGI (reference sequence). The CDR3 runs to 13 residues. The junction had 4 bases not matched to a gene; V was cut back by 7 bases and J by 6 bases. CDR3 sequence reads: CASTWDRAQPQHF. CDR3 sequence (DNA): TGTGCCAGCACGTGGGACAGGGCTCAGCCCCAGCATTTT.

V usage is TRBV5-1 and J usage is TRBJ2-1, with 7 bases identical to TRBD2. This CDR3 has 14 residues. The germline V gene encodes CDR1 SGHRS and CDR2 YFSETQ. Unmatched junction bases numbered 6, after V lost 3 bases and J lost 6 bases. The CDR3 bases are TGCGCCAGCAGCTCAGGACTAGTCGGCAATGAGCAGTTCTTC. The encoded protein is CASSSGLVGNEQFF.

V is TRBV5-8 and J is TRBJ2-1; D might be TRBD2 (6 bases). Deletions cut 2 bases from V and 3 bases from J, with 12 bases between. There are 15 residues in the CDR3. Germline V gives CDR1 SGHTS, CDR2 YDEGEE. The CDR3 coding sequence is TGTGCCAGCAGCTTTCTGCTAGCGTTCTACAATGAGCAGTTCTTC. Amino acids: CASSFLLAFYNEQFF.

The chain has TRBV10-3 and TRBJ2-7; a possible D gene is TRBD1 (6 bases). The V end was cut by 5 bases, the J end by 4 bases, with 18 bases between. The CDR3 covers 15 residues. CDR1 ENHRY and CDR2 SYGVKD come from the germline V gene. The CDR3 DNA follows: TGTGCCATCAGTACCCAAAGCAGGGGACCGTACGAGCAGTACTTC. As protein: CAISTQSRGPYEQYF.

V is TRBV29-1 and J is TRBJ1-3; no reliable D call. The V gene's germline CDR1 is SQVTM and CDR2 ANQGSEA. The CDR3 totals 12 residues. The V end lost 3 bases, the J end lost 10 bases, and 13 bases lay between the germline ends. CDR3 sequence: CSVERVPGTIYF. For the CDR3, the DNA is TGCAGCGTTGAGAGAGTCCCGGGGACCATATATTTT. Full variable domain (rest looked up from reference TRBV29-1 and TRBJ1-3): SAVISQKPSRDICQRGTSLTIQCQVDSQVTMMFWYRQQPGQSLTLIATANQGSEATYESGFVIDKFPISRPNLTFSTLTVSNMSPEDSSIYLCSVERVPGTIYFGEGSWLTVV.

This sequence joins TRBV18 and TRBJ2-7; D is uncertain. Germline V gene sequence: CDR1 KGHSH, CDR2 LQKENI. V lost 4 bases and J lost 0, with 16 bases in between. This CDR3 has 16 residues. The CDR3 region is CASSQTPSPVSYEQYF. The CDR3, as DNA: TGTGCCAGCTCACAGACCCCTAGTCCAGTCTCCTACGAGCAGTACTTC.

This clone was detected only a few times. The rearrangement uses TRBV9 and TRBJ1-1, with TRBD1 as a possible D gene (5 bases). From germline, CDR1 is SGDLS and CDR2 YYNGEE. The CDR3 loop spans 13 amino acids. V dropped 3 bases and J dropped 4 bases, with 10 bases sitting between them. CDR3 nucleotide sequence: TGTGCCAGCAGCGGACGGGGGACCACTGAAGCTTTCTTT. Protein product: CASSGRGTTEAFF.